These 12 T cell receptor beta chains were sequenced from one sample in a study of CD4 T cells in relation to SARS-CoV-2 and coronaviruses (dated by TCRdb to the early 2020s). Library construction relied on the immunoSEQ multiplex PCR assay. TCRdb provides this immuneACCESS table in a form limited to in-frame rearrangements. Some clones are lacking; in checked studies, under half of them reflect an unresolved V gene, and why the rest are absent is not known. Within this sample are just under 20,000 clones, with around 80% of them counted one time only. The top ten clones comprise about 10% of the sample. Their antigens remain unidentified. CD4+ T cells from unexposed donors were collected before the COVID-19 pandemic (2011-2018). The EasySep CD4+ T cell isolation kit was used to isolate CD4+ T cells once the cultures had run for roughly eleven days. The sequenced material came from CD4+ T cells from PBMCs, cultured in vitro. These receptor sequences come from a human donor in good health.

This chain links TRBV18 with TRBJ1-4, with D perhaps TRBD1 (6 bases). CDR1 is KGHSH and CDR2 is LQKENI in the germline V gene. The CDR3 totals 16 residues. V lost 4 bases to trimming and J lost 8 bases, with 20 bases between them. CDR3 bases: TGTGCCAGCTCACAACTGCCGGGACACAGAAACGAAAAACTGTTTTTT. Its translation: CASSQLPGHRNEKLFF.

This rearrangement joins TRBV11-3 to TRBJ2-1; 12 positions agree with TRBD2. This CDR3 is 14 amino acids long. Germline V CDR1 and CDR2: SGHNT, YENEEA. V lost 5 bases, J lost 10 bases, and 6 bases stayed unmatched. CDR3 loop: CASSPLAGGGEQFF. The CDR3 bases are TGTGCCAGCAGCCCTCTAGCGGGAGGGGGGGAGCAGTTCTTC.

V is TRBV4-2 and J is TRBJ2-1; TRBD1 matches 8 bases. Germline V lookup: CDR1 LGHNA, CDR2 YNFKEQ. This CDR3 comprises 15 residues. V lost 4 bases, J lost 6 bases, and 8 bases stayed unmatched. In nucleotides, the CDR3 is TGTGCCAGCAGCCTTAAGGACAGGGAAGGCAATGAGCAGTTCTTC. Its translation: CASSLKDREGNEQFF.

The rearrangement links TRBV4-3 to TRBJ1-2; maybe TRBD1 (6 bases). The germline V gene has CDR1 LGHNA and CDR2 YSLEER. The CDR3 extends over 14 amino acids. V dropped 1 base and J dropped 6 bases, with 12 bases sitting between them. The CDR3 coding sequence is TGCGCCAGCAGCCAAGGCCAACAGGGAAATGGCTACACCTTC. This translates into CASSQGQQGNGYTF.

This chain links TRBV6-6 with TRBJ2-5; maybe TRBD2 (6 bases). CDR1 and CDR2 from the germline V gene are MNHNY and SVGAGI (reference sequence). Trimming took off 7 bases at V and 0 bases at J, with 15 bases between the two ends. This CDR3 is 15 amino acids long. The CDR3 loop reads CASKAPSDHQETQYF. The CDR3 nucleotides read TGTGCCAGCAAGGCACCTAGCGATCACCAAGAGACCCAGTACTTC.

This clone was detected a few times. The rearrangement joins TRBV9 to TRBJ2-2; possible D gene TRBD2, 7 bases. This CDR3 has 14 amino acids. The ends were cut back, 3 bases at V and 5 bases at J, with 11 bases in the middle. Germline V gene lookup returns CDR1 SGDLS and CDR2 YYNGEE. In DNA form, the CDR3 reads TGTGCCAGCAGCGGGGGGAGGGGGACCGGGGAGCTGTTTTTT. Translation gives CASSGGRGTGELFF.

The chain links TRBV6-5 to TRBJ1-6, with D perhaps TRBD1 (5 bases). Trimming took off 6 bases at V and 7 bases at J, with 10 bases between the two ends. In germline, CDR1 is MNHEY, CDR2 SVGAGI. This CDR3 has 13 residues. The CDR3 protein is CASRRDSNSPLHF. The CDR3 DNA reads TGTGCCAGCAGGCGAGACAGCAATTCACCCCTCCACTTT.

The V gene is TRBV21-1, the J gene TRBJ2-6; TRBD1 is the table's D call, not checked against the DNA. TRBV21-1 is a known pseudogene. The CDR3 spans 21 residues. CDR3 bases: TGTGCCAGCAGAAAGGGACAGAAAAAGAACGTCGGCAACTCTGGGGCCAACGTCCTGACTTTC. Encoded protein: CASRKGQKKNVGNSGANVLTF.

The chain carries TRBV4-1 and TRBJ1-1; D is possibly TRBD1 (5 bases). The V gene lost 2 bases and the J gene lost 3 bases, with 13 bases spanning the gap. CDR1 is MGHRA and CDR2 is YSYEKL in the germline V gene. The CDR3 has 15 amino acids. The CDR3 sequence is CASSQPFGGDTEAFF. In DNA form, the CDR3 reads TGCGCCAGCAGCCAACCCTTTGGGGGGGACACTGAAGCTTTCTTT.

The V and J genes are TRBV4-2 and TRBJ2-2, with 14 bases that match TRBD2. Looked up from germline, CDR1 is LGHNA and CDR2 is YNFKEQ. The V and J ends lost 4 bases and 6 bases, in that order; junction bases with no gene match: 10. The CDR3 is 18 amino acids. CDR3 DNA: TGTGCCAGCAGCCGCCGACTAGCGGGGGGGCCGGTTTCCGGGGAGCTGTTTTTT. This translates into CASSRRLAGGPVSGELFF.

The chain combines TRBV2 with TRBJ2-7, with TRBD1 matching 7 bases. Germline lookup yields CDR1 SNHLY and CDR2 FYNNEI. This CDR3 comprises 14 residues. V was pared by 8 bases and J by 1 base, with 8 bases of the junction left unmatched. CDR3 in DNA: TGTGCCAGCGGAGTCCCGGGACAGTCCTACGAGCAGTACTTC. Encoded protein: CASGVPGQSYEQYF.

The chain employs TRBV5-4 and TRBJ2-1; the D gene is possibly TRBD2 (6 bases). V was clipped by 3 bases and J by 0 bases, with 13 bases between them. CDR3 length: 16 amino acids. Germline assignment: CDR1 SGHNT and CDR2 YYREEE (reference sequence). The CDR3, as DNA: TGTGCCAGCAGCTGGGACCCGGGGGTCTCCTACAATGAGCAGTTCTTC. Its translation: CASSWDPGVSYNEQFF.